This T cell receptor (beta chain) is from a study of PD-1 blockade in classical Hodgkin lymphoma. About this clone: The target antigen is unknown.

General study points: Patients were excluded if nivolumab began under 1 year after ASCT (the autologous transplant).

The time point was: cycle 4 day 1 (C4D1), after less than seven weeks of nivolumab. There was relapse after autologous stem cell transplantation in every patient, and there was variation in brentuximab vedotin exposure. Here immunoSEQ multiplex PCR was the method, and the copy in TCRdb shows in-frame clones only, minus some. The data show 64,000 or so clones, about 90% seen once. This clonotype was sampled from a human donor with classical Hodgkin lymphoma. The material sequenced was peripheral blood mononuclear cells (PBMCs), taken before the fourth cycle of nivolumab.

This chain's CDR3 is CARGGQGYTF. CDR3 bases: TGTGCCAGGGGGGGACAGGGCTACACCTTC. V is TRBV6-1 and J is TRBJ1-2, with 7 bases aligning to TRBD1. The CDR3 totals 10 residues. V lost 9 bases to trimming and J lost 8 bases; unmatched junction nucleotides: 3. Germline lookup yields CDR1 MNHNS and CDR2 SASEGT.